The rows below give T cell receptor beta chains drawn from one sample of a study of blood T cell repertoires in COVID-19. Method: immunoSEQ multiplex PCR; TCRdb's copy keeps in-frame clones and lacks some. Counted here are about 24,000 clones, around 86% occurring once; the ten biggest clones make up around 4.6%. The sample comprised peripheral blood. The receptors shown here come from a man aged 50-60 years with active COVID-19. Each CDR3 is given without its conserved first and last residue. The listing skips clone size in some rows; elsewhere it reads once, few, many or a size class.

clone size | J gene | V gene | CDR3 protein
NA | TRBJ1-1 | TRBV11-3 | ASSLGGQGNTEAF
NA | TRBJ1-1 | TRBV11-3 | ASSFVMNTEAF
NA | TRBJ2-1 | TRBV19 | ASSIRSGGTYNEQF
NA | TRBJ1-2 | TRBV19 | ASSSRTGSLSGYT
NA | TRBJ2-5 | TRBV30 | AWSRGTPGGAQY
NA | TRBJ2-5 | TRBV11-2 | ASSPSGGGETQY
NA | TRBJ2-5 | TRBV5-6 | ASSFETGDRGTQY
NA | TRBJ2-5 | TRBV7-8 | ASSLGLLAGGRQETQY
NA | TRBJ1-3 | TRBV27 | ASRPQGSGNTIY
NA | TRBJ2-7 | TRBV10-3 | AISDVPGGHEQY
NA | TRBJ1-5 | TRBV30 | AWSGGEGQPQH
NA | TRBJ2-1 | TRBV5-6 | ASSFLLLAENANEQF
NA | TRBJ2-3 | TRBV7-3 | ASSLGQSGGADTQY
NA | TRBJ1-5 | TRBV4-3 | ASSQDGTTPGQPQH
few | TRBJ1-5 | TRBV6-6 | ASSYSSPRSNQPQH
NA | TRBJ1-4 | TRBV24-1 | ATSDPTGDGEKLF
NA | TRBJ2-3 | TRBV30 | AWSKLAAPTDTQY
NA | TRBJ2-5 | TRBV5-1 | ASSLAGKGQETQY
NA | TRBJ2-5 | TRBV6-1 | ASSERRDRRETQY
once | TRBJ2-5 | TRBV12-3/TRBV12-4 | ASSSYLETQY
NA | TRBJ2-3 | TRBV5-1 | ASSPSSGSTDTQY
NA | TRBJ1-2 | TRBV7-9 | ASRSGGRLSNGYT
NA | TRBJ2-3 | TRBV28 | ASSFVAGGDTQY
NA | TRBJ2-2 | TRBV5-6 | ASSLGGHTGELF
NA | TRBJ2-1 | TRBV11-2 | ASSMGGGYNEQF
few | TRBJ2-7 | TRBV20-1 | SGQGNYEQY
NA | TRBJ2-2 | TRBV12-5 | ASGLGVPGELF
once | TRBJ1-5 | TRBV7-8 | ASSLNREPQH
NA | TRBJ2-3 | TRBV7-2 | ASSLDGGPGGDTQY